The TCR beta chain described here comes from a study of immune characterization of retroperitoneal liposarcoma. The CDR3 is 13 amino acids. The ends were cut back, 0 bases at V and 7 bases at J, with 7 bases in the middle. The germline V gene encodes CDR1 MNHEY and CDR2 SMNVEV (reference sequence). TCRdb reprocessed the PCR reads via MiXCR and lists one record per CDR3 protein. Seen here are some 9,300 distinct CDR3 sequences, approximately 35% observed once, and the top ten hold roughly a quarter. The sequenced sample consisted of tumor tissue. The V call is TRBV27, the J call TRBJ2-1; no reliable D call. This clonotype was obtained from a male donor with retroperitoneal liposarcoma. CDR3 nucleotides: TGTGCCAGCAGTTTATCGGAAAAAAATGAGCAGTTCTTC. Translated: CASSLSEKNEQFF.